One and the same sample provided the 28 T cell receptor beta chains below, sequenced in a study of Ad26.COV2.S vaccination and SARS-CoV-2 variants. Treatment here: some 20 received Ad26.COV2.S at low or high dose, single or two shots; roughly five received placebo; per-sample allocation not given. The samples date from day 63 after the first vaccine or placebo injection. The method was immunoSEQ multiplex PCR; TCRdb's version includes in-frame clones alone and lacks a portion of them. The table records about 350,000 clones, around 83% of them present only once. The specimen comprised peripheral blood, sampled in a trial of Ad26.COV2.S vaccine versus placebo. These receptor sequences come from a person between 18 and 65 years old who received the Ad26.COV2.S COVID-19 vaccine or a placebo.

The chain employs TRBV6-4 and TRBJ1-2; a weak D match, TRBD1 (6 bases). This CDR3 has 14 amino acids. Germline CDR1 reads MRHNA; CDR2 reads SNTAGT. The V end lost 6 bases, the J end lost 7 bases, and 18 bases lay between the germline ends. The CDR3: CASSEQGGTAGYTF. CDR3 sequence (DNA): TGTGCCAGCAGCGAACAGGGCGGGACCGCTGGCTACACCTTC.

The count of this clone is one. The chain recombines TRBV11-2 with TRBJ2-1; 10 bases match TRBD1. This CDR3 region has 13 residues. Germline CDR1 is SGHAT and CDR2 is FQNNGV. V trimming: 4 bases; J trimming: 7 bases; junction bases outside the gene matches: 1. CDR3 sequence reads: CASSSDRGNEQFF. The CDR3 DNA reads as TGTGCCAGCAGCTCGGACAGGGGGAATGAGCAGTTCTTC.

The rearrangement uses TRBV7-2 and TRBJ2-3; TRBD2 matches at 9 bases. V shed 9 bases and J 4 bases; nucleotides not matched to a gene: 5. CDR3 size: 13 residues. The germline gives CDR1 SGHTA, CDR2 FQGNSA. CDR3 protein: CASRPSGADTQYF. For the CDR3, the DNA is TGTGCCAGTCGTCCTAGCGGGGCAGATACGCAGTATTTT. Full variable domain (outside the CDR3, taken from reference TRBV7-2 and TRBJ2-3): GAGVSQSPSNKVTEKGKDVELRCDPISGHTALYWYRQSLGQGLEFLIYFQGNSAPDKSGLPSDRFSAERTGGSVSTLTIQRTQQEDSAVYLCASRPSGADTQYFGPGTRLTVL.

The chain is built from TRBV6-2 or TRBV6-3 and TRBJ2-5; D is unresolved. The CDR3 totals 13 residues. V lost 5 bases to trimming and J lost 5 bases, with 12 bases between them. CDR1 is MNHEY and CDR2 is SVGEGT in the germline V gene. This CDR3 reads CASSGFHEETQYF. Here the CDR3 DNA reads TGTGCCAGCAGTGGGTTTCACGAGGAGACCCAGTACTTC.

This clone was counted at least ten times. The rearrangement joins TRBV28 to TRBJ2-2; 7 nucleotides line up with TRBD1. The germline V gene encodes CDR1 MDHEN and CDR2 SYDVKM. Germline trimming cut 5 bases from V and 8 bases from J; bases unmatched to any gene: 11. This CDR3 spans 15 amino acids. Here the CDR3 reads CASSLTQGMMGELFF. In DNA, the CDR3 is TGTGCCAGCAGTCTGACACAGGGGATGATGGGGGAGCTGTTTTTT.

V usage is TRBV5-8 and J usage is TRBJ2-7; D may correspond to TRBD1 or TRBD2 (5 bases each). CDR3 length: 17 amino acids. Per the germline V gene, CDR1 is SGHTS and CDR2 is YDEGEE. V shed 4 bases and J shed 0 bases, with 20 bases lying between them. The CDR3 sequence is CASSLPDLGDPSYEQYF. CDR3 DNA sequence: TGTGCCAGCAGCCTACCCGATCTGGGGGACCCCTCCTACGAGCAGTACTTC.

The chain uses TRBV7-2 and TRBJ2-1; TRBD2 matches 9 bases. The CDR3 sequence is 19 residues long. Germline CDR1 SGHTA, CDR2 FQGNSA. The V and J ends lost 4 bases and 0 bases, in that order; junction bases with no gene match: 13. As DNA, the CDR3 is TGTGCCAGCAGCTCACCTCCCAATAGCGGGAGAGGCTCCTACAATGAGCAGTTCTTC. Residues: CASSSPPNSGRGSYNEQFF.

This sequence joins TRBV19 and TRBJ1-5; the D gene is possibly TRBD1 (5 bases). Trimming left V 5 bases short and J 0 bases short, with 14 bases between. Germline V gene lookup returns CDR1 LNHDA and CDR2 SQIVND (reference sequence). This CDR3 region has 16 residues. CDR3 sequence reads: CASSLGTVYSNQPQHF. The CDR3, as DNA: TGTGCCAGTAGTCTCGGGACGGTTTATAGCAATCAGCCCCAGCATTTT.

CDR3 in amino acids: CASSVLAGSHNEQFF. The CDR3 nucleotides read TGTGCCAGCAGCGTTCTAGCGGGATCCCACAATGAGCAGTTCTTC. The genes are TRBV9 and TRBJ2-1; 9 nucleotides agree with TRBD2. Germline V gene data show CDR1 as SGDLS and CDR2 as YYNGEE. The CDR3 consists of 15 residues. The trim removed 2 bases at V and 5 bases at J, leaving 5 bases unmatched.

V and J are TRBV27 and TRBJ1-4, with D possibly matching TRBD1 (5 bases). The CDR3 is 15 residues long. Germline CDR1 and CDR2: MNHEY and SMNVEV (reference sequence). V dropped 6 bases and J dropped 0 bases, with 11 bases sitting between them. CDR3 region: CASSHGGATNEKLFF. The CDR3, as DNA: TGTGCCAGCAGCCACGGGGGGGCAACTAATGAAAAACTGTTTTTT.

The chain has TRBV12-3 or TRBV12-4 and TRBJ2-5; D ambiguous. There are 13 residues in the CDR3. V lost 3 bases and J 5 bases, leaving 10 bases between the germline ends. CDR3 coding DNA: TGTGCCAGCAGTTTGCACACTTATGAGACCCAGTACTTC. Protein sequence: CASSLHTYETQYF.

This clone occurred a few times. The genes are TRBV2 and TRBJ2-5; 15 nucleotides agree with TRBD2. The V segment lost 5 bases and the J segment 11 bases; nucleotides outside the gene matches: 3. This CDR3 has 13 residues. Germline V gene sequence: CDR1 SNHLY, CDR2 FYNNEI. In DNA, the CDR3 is TGTGCCAGCAGTCCCGGACTAGCGGGAGGGCAGTACTTC. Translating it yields CASSPGLAGGQYF.

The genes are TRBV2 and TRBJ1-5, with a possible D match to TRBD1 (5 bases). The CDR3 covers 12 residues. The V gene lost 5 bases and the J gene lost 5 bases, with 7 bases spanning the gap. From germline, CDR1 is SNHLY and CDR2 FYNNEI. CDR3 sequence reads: CASSSRDQPQHF. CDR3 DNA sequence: TGTGCCAGCAGTTCCAGGGATCAGCCCCAGCATTTT.

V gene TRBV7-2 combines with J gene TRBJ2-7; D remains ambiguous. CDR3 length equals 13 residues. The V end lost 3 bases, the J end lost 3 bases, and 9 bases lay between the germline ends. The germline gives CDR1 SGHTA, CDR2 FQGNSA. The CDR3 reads CASSFRPDYEQYF. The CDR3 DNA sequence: TGTGCCAGCAGCTTTCGGCCCGACTACGAGCAGTACTTC. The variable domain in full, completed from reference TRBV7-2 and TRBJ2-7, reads GAGVSQSPSNKVTEKGKDVELRCDPISGHTALYWYRQSLGQGLEFLIYFQGNSAPDKSGLPSDRFSAERTGGSVSTLTIQRTQQEDSAVYLCASSFRPDYEQYFGPGTRLTVT.

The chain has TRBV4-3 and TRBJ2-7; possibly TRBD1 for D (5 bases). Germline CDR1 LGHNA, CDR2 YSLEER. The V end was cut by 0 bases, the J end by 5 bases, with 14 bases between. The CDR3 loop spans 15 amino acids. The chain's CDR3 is CASSQERQGINEQYF. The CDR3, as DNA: TGCGCCAGCAGCCAAGAACGCCAGGGTATCAACGAGCAGTACTTC.

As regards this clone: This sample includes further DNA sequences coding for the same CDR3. CDR3 bases: TGTGCCAGCAAACCGGGACGGAGCACAGATACGCAGTATTTT. Amino acids: CASKPGRSTDTQYF. The chain uses TRBV6-5 and TRBJ2-3; possibly TRBD1 or TRBD2 for D (5 bases each). The V end lost 7 bases, the J end lost 0 bases, and 11 bases lay between the germline ends. Germline V gene lookup returns CDR1 MNHEY and CDR2 SVGAGI. There are 14 residues in the CDR3.

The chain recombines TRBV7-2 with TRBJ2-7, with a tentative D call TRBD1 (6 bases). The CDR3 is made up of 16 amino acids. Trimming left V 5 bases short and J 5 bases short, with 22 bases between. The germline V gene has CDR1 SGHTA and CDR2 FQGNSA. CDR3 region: CASSLDRLGGHHEQYF. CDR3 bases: TGTGCCAGCAGCCTTGACCGTTTAGGGGGACACCACGAGCAGTACTTC.

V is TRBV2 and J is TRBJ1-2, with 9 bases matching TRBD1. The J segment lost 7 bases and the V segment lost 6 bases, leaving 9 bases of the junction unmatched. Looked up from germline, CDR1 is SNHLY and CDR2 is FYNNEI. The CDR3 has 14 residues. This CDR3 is CASRRQGGGGGYTF. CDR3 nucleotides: TGTGCCAGCAGGCGACAGGGGGGTGGAGGTGGCTACACCTTC.

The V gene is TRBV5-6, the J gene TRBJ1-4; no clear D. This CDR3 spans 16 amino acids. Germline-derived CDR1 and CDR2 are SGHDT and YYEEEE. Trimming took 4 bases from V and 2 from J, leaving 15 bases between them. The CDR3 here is CASSQAVGKTNEKLFF. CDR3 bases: TGTGCCAGCAGCCAGGCGGTTGGGAAGACTAATGAAAAACTGTTTTTT. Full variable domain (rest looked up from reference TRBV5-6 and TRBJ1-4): DAGVTQSPTHLIKTRGQQVTLRCSPKSGHDTVSWYQQALGQGPQFIFQYYEEEERQRGNFPDRFSGHQFPNYSSELNVNALLLGDSALYLCASSQAVGKTNEKLFFGSGTQLSVL.

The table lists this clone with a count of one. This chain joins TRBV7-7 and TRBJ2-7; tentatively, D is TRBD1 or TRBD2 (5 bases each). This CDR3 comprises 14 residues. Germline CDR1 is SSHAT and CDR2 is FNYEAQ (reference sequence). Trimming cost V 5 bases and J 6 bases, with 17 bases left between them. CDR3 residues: CASSILAGTGEQYF. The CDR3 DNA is TGTGCCAGCAGCATCCTCGCAGGGACGGGCGAGCAGTACTTC.

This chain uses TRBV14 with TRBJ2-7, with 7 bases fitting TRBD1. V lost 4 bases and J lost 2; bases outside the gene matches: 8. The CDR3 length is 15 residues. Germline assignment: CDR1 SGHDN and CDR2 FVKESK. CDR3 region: CASSRRRTGAYEQYF. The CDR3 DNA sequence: TGTGCCAGCAGCCGGAGAAGAACAGGGGCCTACGAGCAGTACTTC. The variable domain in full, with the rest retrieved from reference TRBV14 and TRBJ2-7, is EAGVTQFPSHSVIEKGQTVTLRCDPISGHDNLYWYRRVMGKEIKFLLHFVKESKQDESGMPNNRFLAERTGGTYSTLKVQPAELEDSGVYFCASSRRRTGAYEQYFGPGTRLTVT.

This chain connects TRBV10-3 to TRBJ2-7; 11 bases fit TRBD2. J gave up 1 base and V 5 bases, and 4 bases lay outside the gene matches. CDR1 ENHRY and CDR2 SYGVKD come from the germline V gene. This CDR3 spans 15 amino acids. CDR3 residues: CAISTGTSGSYEQYF. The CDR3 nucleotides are TGTGCCATCAGTACCGGGACTAGCGGATCCTACGAGCAGTACTTC.

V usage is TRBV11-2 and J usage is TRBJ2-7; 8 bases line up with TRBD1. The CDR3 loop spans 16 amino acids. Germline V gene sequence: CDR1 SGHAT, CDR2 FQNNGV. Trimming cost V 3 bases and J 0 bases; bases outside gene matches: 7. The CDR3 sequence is CASSFGRDRSSYEQYF. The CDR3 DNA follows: TGTGCCAGCAGCTTTGGCCGGGACAGGAGCTCCTACGAGCAGTACTTC.

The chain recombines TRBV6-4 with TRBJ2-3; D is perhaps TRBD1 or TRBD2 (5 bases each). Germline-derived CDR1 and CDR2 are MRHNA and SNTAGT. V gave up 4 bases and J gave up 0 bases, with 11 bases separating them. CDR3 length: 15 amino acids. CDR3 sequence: CASSASEGSTDTQYF. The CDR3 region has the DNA TGTGCCAGCAGTGCCTCCGAGGGGAGCACAGATACGCAGTATTTT.

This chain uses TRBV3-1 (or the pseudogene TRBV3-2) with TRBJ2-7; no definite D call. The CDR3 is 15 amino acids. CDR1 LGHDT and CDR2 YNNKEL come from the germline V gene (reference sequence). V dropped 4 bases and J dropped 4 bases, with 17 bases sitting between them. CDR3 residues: CASSLTPQAGYEQYF. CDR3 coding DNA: TGTGCCAGCAGCCTTACACCGCAGGCAGGATACGAGCAGTACTTC.

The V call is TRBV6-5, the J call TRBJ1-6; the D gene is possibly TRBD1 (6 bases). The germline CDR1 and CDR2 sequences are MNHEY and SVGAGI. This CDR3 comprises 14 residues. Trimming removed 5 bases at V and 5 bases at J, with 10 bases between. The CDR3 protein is CASSPQGHNSPLHF. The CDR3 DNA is TGTGCCAGCAGTCCACAGGGACATAATTCACCCCTCCACTTT.

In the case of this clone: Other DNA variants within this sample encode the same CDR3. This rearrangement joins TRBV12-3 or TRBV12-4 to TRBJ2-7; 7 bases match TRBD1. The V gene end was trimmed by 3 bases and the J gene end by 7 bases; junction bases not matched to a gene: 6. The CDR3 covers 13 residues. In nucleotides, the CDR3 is TGTGCCAGCAGTTTTAAGGGGGCCCGGGAGCAGTACTTC. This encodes CASSFKGAREQYF.

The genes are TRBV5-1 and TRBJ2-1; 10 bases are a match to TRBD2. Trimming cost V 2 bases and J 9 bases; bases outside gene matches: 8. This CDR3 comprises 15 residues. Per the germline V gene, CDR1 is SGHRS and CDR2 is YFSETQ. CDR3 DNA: TGCGCCAGCAGCTTTCTAGCGGGGGAGGCCGGTGAGCAGTTCTTC. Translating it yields CASSFLAGEAGEQFF.